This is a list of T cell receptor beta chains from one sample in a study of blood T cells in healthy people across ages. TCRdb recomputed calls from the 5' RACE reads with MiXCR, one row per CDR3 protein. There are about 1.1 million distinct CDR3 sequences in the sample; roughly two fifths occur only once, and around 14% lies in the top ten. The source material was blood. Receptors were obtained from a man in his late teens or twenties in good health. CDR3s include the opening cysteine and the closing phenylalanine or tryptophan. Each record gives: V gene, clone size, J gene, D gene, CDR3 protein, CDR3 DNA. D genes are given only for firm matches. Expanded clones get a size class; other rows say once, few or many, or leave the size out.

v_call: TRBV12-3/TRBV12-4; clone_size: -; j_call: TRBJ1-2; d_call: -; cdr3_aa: CASSFSNYDYTF; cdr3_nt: TGTGCCAGCAGTTTTTCTAACTATGACTACACCTTC
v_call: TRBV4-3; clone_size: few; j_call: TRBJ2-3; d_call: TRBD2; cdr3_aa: CASSQELGGSADTQYF; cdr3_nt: TGCGCCAGCAGCCAAGAGTTGGGAGGGTCGGCAGATACGCAGTATTTT
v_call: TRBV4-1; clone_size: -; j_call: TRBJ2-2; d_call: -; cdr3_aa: CASSQGVATNTGELFF; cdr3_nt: TGCGCCAGCAGCCAAGGTGTGGCTACGAACACCGGAGAGCTGTTTTTT
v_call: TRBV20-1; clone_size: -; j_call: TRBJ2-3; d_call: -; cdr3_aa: CSAREVPVGDTQYF; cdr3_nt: TGCAGTGCTAGAGAGGTGCCAGTGGGGGATACGCAGTATTTT
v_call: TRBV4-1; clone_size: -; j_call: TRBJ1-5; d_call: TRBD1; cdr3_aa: CASSQVPGQGQPQHF; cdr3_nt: TGCGCCAGCAGCCAAGTACCGGGACAGGGTCAGCCCCAGCATTTT
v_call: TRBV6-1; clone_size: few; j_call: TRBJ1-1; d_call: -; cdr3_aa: CASSARTATEAFF; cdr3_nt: TGTGCCAGCAGTGCCCGGACGGCCACTGAAGCTTTCTTT
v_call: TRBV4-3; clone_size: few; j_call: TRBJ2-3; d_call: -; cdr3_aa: CAGSPQLVAGTDTQYF; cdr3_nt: TGCGCCGGCAGCCCCCAACTAGTTGCCGGCACAGATACGCAGTATTTT
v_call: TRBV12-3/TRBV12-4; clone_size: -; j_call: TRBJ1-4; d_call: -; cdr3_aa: CASSAPGLTNEKLFF; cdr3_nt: TGTGCCAGCAGTGCCCCAGGGCTAACTAATGAAAAACTGTTTTTT
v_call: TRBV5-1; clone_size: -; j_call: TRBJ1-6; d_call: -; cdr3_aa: CASSILTTDNSPLHF; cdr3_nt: TGCGCCAGCAGCATTCTTACCACTGATAATTCACCCCTCCACTTT
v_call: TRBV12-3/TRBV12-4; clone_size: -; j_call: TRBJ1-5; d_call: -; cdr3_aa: CASSFRLWGDLQPQHF; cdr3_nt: TGTGCCAGCAGTTTTCGGTTATGGGGGGATCTTCAGCCCCAGCATTTT
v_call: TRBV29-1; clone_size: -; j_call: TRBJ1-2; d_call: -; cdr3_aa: CSVGRRGNGYGYTF; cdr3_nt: TGCAGCGTTGGACGTCGAGGAAACGGCTATGGCTACACCTTC
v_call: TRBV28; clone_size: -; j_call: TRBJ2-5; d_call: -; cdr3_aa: CASSSPGIGGGTQYF; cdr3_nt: TGTGCCAGCAGCTCACCAGGGATTGGGGGAGGGACCCAGTACTTC
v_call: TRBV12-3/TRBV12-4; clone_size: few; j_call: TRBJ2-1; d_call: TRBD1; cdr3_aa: CASSGPGQGYNEQFF; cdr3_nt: TGTGCCAGCAGTGGACCGGGACAGGGTTACAATGAGCAGTTCTTC
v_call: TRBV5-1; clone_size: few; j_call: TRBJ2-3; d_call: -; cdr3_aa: CASSLTGSADTQYF; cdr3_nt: TGCGCCAGCAGCTTGACAGGGAGTGCAGATACGCAGTATTTT
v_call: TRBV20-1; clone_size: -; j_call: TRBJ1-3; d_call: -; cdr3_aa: CSARGGRNTIYF; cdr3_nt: TGCAGTGCTAGAGGCGGGAGAAACACCATATATTTT
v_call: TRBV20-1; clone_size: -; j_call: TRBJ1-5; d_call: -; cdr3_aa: CSASRIRTVSNQPQHF; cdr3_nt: TGCAGTGCTAGCCGTATCAGGACGGTTAGCAATCAGCCCCAGCATTTT
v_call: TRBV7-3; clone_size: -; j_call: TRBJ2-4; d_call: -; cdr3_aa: CASGQAKNIQYF; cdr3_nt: TGTGCCAGCGGACAAGCCAAAAACATTCAGTACTTC
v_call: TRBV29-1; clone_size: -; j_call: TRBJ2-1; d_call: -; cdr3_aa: CSVEVIPRSYNERFF; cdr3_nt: TGCAGCGTTGAAGTTATCCCTAGATCCTACAATGAGCGGTTCTTC
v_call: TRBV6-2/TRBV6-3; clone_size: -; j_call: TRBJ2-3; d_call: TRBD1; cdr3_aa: CASRTDRGRFTDTQYF; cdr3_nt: TGTGCCAGCAGAACGGACAGGGGGCGCTTCACAGATACGCAGTATTTT
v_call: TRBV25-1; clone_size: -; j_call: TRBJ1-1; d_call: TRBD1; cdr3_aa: CASRESITGGFTEAFF; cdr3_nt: TGTGCCAGCAGGGAAAGTATTACAGGGGGTTTTACTGAAGCTTTCTTT
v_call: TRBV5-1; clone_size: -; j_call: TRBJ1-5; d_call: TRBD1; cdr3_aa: CASSLGQGGQPQRF; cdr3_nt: TGCGCCAGCAGCTTGGGACAGGGCGGGCAGCCCCAGCGTTTT
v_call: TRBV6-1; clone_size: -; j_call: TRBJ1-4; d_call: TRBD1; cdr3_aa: CASRRTGGEGKLFF; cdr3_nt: TGTGCCAGCAGGCGAACAGGGGGCGAGGGAAAACTGTTTTTT
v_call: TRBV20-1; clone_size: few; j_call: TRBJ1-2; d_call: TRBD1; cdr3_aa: CSAYSGTGDNGYTF; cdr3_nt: TGCAGTGCTTATTCCGGGACAGGGGATAATGGCTACACCTTC
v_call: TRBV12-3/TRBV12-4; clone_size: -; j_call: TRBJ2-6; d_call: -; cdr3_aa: CTSSFQGAGANVLTF; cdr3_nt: TGTACCAGCAGTTTCCAGGGCGCTGGGGCCAACGTCCTGACTTTC
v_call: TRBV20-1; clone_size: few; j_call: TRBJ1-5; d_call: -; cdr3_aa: CSASDSWGPQHF; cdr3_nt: TGCAGTGCTAGCGACAGCTGGGGGCCCCAGCATTTT
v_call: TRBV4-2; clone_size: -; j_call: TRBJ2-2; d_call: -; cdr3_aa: CASSQDYGTGELFF; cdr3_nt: TGTGCCAGCAGCCAAGATTACGGGACCGGGGAGCTGTTTTTT
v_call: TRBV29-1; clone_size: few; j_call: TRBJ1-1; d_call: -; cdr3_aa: CSAGGVGGTEAFF; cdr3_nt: TGCAGCGCCGGGGGGGTTGGGGGGACTGAAGCTTTCTTT
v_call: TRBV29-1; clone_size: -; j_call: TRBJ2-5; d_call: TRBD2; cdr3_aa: CSGEGFGYQETQYF; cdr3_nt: TGCAGCGGGGAGGGATTCGGGTACCAAGAGACCCAGTACTTC
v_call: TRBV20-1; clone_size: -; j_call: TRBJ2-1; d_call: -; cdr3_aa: CSASSGGTGSYNEQFF; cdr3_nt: TGCAGTGCTAGTAGTGGGGGGACGGGCTCCTACAATGAGCAGTTCTTC
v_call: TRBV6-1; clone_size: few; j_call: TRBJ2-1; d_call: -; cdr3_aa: CASSDVFGGRQFF; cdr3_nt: TGTGCCAGCAGTGATGTATTCGGTGGTAGGCAGTTCTTC
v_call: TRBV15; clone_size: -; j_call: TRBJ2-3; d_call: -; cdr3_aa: CATSRDLGSTDTQYF; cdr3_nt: TGTGCCACCAGCAGAGATCTTGGGAGCACAGATACGCAGTATTTT
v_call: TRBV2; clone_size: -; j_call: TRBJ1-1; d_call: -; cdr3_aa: CASSEESNTEAFF; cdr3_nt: TGTGCCAGCAGTGAAGAAAGTAACACTGAAGCTTTCTTT
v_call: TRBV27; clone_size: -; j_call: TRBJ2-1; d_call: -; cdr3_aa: CASSFNQGYEQFF; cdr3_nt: TGTGCCAGCAGTTTCAACCAGGGGTATGAGCAGTTCTTC
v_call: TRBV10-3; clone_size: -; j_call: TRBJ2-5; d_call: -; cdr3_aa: CAISEELGETQYF; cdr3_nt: TGTGCCATCAGTGAGGAGCTGGGGGAGACCCAGTACTTC
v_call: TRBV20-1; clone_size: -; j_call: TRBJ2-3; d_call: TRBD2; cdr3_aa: CSATGTSGVPSTDTQYF; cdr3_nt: TGCAGTGCCACTGGGACTAGCGGGGTACCTAGCACAGATACGCAGTATTTT
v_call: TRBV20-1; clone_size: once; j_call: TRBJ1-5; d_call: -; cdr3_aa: CSANDWRRTNPPQHF; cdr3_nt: TGCAGTGCTAATGATTGGAGGCGGACGAATCCGCCCCAGCATTTT
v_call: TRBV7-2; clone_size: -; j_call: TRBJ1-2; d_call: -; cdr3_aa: CASSLMARQIYGYTF; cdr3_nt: TGTGCCAGCAGCTTAATGGCGAGACAGATCTATGGCTACACCTTC
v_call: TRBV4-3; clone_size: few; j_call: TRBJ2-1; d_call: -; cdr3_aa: CASSPGIQSRHEQFF; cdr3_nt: TGCGCCAGCAGCCCGGGAATCCAGTCCCGTCACGAGCAGTTCTTC
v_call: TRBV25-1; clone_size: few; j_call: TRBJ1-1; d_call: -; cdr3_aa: CTSSALEAGNTEAFF; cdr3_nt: TGTACCAGCAGTGCACTCGAGGCAGGGAACACTGAAGCTTTCTTT
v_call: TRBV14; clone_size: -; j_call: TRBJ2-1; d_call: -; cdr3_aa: CASSQGLRSYNEQFF; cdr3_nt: TGTGCCAGCAGCCAAGGCTTACGCTCCTACAATGAGCAGTTCTTC
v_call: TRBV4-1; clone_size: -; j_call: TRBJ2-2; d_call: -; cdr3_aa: CASGGADLNTGELFF; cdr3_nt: TGCGCCAGCGGCGGGGCAGATTTAAACACCGGGGAGCTGTTTTTT
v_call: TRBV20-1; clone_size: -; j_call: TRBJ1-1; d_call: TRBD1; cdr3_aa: CSATDRGLTEAFF; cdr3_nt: TGCAGTGCTACGGACAGGGGGCTCACTGAAGCTTTCTTT
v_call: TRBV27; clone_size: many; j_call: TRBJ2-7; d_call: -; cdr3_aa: CATVDGSTYEQYF; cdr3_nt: TGTGCCACCGTGGACGGATCGACCTACGAGCAGTACTTC
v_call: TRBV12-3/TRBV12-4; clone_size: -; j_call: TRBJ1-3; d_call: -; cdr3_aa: CASRLKGGNTIYF; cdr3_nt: TGTGCCAGCAGACTTAAGGGCGGAAACACCATATATTTT
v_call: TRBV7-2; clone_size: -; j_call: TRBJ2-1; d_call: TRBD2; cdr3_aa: CASTSSGGYNEQFF; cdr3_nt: TGTGCCAGCACCTCGAGCGGGGGTTACAATGAGCAGTTCTTC
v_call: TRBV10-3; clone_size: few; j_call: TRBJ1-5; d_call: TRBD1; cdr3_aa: CAIATGRNQPQHF; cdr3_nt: TGTGCCATCGCGACAGGGCGCAATCAGCCCCAGCATTTT
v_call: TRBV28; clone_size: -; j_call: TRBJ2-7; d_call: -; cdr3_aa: CASSFGQPGSYEQYF; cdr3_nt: TGTGCCAGCAGTTTTGGCCAGCCCGGATCCTACGAGCAGTACTTC
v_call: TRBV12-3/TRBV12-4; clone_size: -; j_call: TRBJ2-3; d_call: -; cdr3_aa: CASIVDSPSTDTQYF; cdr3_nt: TGTGCCAGCATCGTGGACAGCCCTAGCACAGATACGCAGTATTTT